This T cell receptor (beta chain) comes out of a study of blood T cell repertoires in COVID-19. Overall study: The United States, Italy and Spain were the sources of the acute and convalescent COVID-19 samples. From T cells, B-cell-depleted T cells, or PBMCs came the material, which was cDNA or gDNA.

The V and J ends lost 3 bases and 5 bases, in that order; junction bases with no gene match: 8. The CDR3 length is 14 residues. Germline V gives CDR1 SQVTM, CDR2 ANQGSEA. The table lists this clone with a count of one. Sequencing used immunoSEQ multiplex PCR; TCRdb keeps in-frame clones, though not all of them. The sample consists of under 150,000 clones, 80% to 85% of them appearing once. Resolution of symptoms, clearance, or two negative PCRs was present in recovered Cohort 3 donors. This receptor was taken from a man aged 30-40 years who had recovered from COVID-19. Sequenced: PBMCs or T cells enriched from blood (not recorded which). The chain employs TRBV29-1 and TRBJ1-1, with 8 nucleotides matching TRBD1. DNA of the CDR3: TGCAGCGTTGATTTTGACAGGGGTAGGACTGAAGCTTTCTTT. Amino acids: CSVDFDRGRTEAFF.